This paragraph covers one TCR beta chain sequence. Its target is not known. The source of the sample is a study of radiation and T cells in renal cell carcinoma. General study points: From baseline, blood top tumor clonotypes peaked at 2 weeks post-radiation.

As for time point: blood 2 weeks post-SBRT. The sample's treatment: 15 Gy SBRT to primary tumor, nephrectomy 4 weeks later. TCRdb's copy holds only in-frame clones and misses some; the assay was immunoSEQ multiplex PCR. The sample comprises more than 100,000 clones, around 90% of which are singletons, and almost 6% rests with the top ten. V dropped 0 bases and J dropped 6 bases, with 8 bases sitting between them. CDR3 size: 13 residues. CDR1 is MNHNS, CDR2 SASEGT, per germline. The chain has TRBV6-1 and TRBJ1-2; D remains unclear. The origin of this receptor is a woman aged 70-85 years with renal cell carcinoma. The starting material was blood, obtained from a patient whose treatment included radiotherapy and nephrectomy. The CDR3 region is CASSEALGDGYTF. CDR3 sequence (DNA): TGTGCCAGCAGTGAAGCCCTTGGCGATGGCTACACCTTC.